Listed below are T cell receptor beta chains from one sample, sequenced in a study of beta chain features in type 1 diabetes. Here immunoSEQ multiplex PCR was the method, and the copy in TCRdb shows in-frame clones only, minus some. The table records 130,000 to 150,000 clones, 8.5% to 12% of them present only once. The sequenced material came from naive CD4+ T cells from blood. The receptors here all came from a man aged 18 to 35 in good health. Both conserved end residues are part of each CDR3. D genes are given only for firm matches. Some rows mark clone size as missing; the rest say once, few, many or name a class of expanded clone.

len: 15
v_gene: TRBV7-9
d_gene: -
abundance: -
j_gene: TRBJ2-7
CDR3nt: TGTGCCAGCAGCTCCGCGTTGGGGACTTCCTACGAGCAGTACTTC
CDR3aa: CASSSALGTSYEQYF

len: 14
v_gene: TRBV19
d_gene: TRBD2
abundance: -
j_gene: TRBJ2-7
CDR3nt: TGTGCCAGTAGTATAGATCGGGAGGGCTACGAGCAGTACTTC
CDR3aa: CASSIDREGYEQYF

len: 14
v_gene: TRBV2
d_gene: TRBD2
abundance: few
j_gene: TRBJ2-1
CDR3nt: TGTGCCAGCAGTGTCTCTAGCGGAAACAATGAGCAGTTCTTC
CDR3aa: CASSVSSGNNEQFF

len: 17
v_gene: TRBV27
d_gene: TRBD1
abundance: -
j_gene: TRBJ2-2
CDR3nt: TGTGCCAGCACCCTAGACCCACCCAGGGGGCACACCGGGGAGCTGTTTTTT
CDR3aa: CASTLDPPRGHTGELFF

len: 15
v_gene: TRBV7-7
d_gene: TRBD2
abundance: -
j_gene: TRBJ2-3
CDR3nt: TGTGCCAGCAGCTTAAATGCGGGGGGCACAGATACGCAGTATTTT
CDR3aa: CASSLNAGGTDTQYF

len: 14
v_gene: TRBV7-9
d_gene: -
abundance: few
j_gene: TRBJ2-3
CDR3nt: TGTGCCAGCAGCTTAGCATCAGGCACAGATACGCAGTATTTT
CDR3aa: CASSLASGTDTQYF

len: 14
v_gene: TRBV19
d_gene: TRBD2
abundance: -
j_gene: TRBJ2-3
CDR3nt: TGTGCCAGTAGTATAGAAGCGGGGTCAGATACGCAGTATTTT
CDR3aa: CASSIEAGSDTQYF

len: 13
v_gene: TRBV30
d_gene: TRBD2
abundance: -
j_gene: TRBJ2-1
CDR3nt: TGTGCCAAACTAGCGGGGGGCGGTAATGAGCAGTTCTTC
CDR3aa: CAKLAGGGNEQFF

len: 14
v_gene: TRBV7-9
d_gene: -
abundance: few
j_gene: TRBJ2-1
CDR3nt: TGTGCCAGCAGCCTCACCCGAGGCTCCGGCGAGCAGTTCTTC
CDR3aa: CASSLTRGSGEQFF

len: 17
v_gene: TRBV18
d_gene: -
abundance: few
j_gene: TRBJ2-5
CDR3nt: TGTGCCAGCTCACCACCGTCACTGGTCACCCTCGCGGAGACCCAGTACTTC
CDR3aa: CASSPPSLVTLAETQYF

len: 15
v_gene: TRBV6-5
d_gene: -
abundance: few
j_gene: TRBJ2-2
CDR3nt: TGTGCCAGCAGTTACGGCGCGGGGGCGGCCGGGGAGCTGTTTTTT
CDR3aa: CASSYGAGAAGELFF

len: 14
v_gene: TRBV5-1
d_gene: TRBD1
abundance: -
j_gene: TRBJ1-4
CDR3nt: TGCGCCAGCAGCGCAGGGGGCGAGAATGAAAAACTGTTTTTT
CDR3aa: CASSAGGENEKLFF

len: 13
v_gene: TRBV19
d_gene: -
abundance: -
j_gene: TRBJ2-7
CDR3nt: TGTGCCAGTAGTAGGGCCGAGACCTACGAGCAGTACTTC
CDR3aa: CASSRAETYEQYF

len: 12
v_gene: TRBV2
d_gene: -
abundance: few
j_gene: TRBJ1-1
CDR3nt: TGTGCCAGCAGACGGACAGATACTGAAGCTTTCTTT
CDR3aa: CASRRTDTEAFF

len: 15
v_gene: TRBV18
d_gene: TRBD2
abundance: -
j_gene: TRBJ2-5
CDR3nt: TGTGCCAGTTCCGCGGGGGGCCCACACCAAGAGACCCAGTACTTC
CDR3aa: CASSAGGPHQETQYF

len: 14
v_gene: TRBV19
d_gene: -
abundance: -
j_gene: TRBJ2-7
CDR3nt: TGTGCCAGTAGGAGAGGGGACACCTCCTACGAGCAGTACTTC
CDR3aa: CASRRGDTSYEQYF

len: 16
v_gene: TRBV5-6
d_gene: TRBD1
abundance: -
j_gene: TRBJ2-2
CDR3nt: TGTGCCAGCAGCTTACCCGGGACAGGGGGGACCGGGGAGCTGTTTTTT
CDR3aa: CASSLPGTGGTGELFF

len: 16
v_gene: TRBV5-1
d_gene: TRBD1
abundance: -
j_gene: TRBJ2-2
CDR3nt: TGCGCCAGCAGCTTGGGGAACAGGGGGCGCTCGGGGGAGCTGTTTTTT
CDR3aa: CASSLGNRGRSGELFF

len: 17
v_gene: TRBV4-3
d_gene: TRBD1
abundance: few
j_gene: TRBJ2-7
CDR3nt: TGCGCCAGCAGCCAAGATAGGGGGACAGGGCGAACCTACGAGCAGTACTTC
CDR3aa: CASSQDRGTGRTYEQYF

len: 15
v_gene: TRBV5-1
d_gene: TRBD1
abundance: few
j_gene: TRBJ2-1
CDR3nt: TGCGCCAGCAGCTTGGCGCACAGGGGTTACAATGAGCAGTTCTTC
CDR3aa: CASSLAHRGYNEQFF

len: 15
v_gene: TRBV30
d_gene: TRBD1
abundance: -
j_gene: TRBJ1-2
CDR3nt: TGTGCCTGGAGGACCCCGGGCAGGGGGACCTATGGCTACACCTTC
CDR3aa: CAWRTPGRGTYGYTF

len: 16
v_gene: TRBV19
d_gene: TRBD1
abundance: -
j_gene: TRBJ1-5
CDR3nt: TGTGCCAGTACGGACAGGGGTCCGTATAGCAATCAGCCCCAGCATTTT
CDR3aa: CASTDRGPYSNQPQHF

len: 15
v_gene: TRBV6-1
d_gene: TRBD1
abundance: few
j_gene: TRBJ1-5
CDR3nt: TGTGCCAGCAGCCGGGACAGGGATTTTGTTCAGCCCCAGCATTTT
CDR3aa: CASSRDRDFVQPQHF

len: 14
v_gene: TRBV15
d_gene: TRBD1
abundance: -
j_gene: TRBJ1-2
CDR3nt: TGTGCCACCAGCAGTGAAACAGGGGGGTATGGCTACACCTTC
CDR3aa: CATSSETGGYGYTF

len: 14
v_gene: TRBV2
d_gene: -
abundance: -
j_gene: TRBJ1-4
CDR3nt: TGTGCCAGCAGTAGGGACATTGGGAAGGAAAAACTGTTTTTT
CDR3aa: CASSRDIGKEKLFF

len: 14
v_gene: TRBV28
d_gene: TRBD1
abundance: few
j_gene: TRBJ1-2
CDR3nt: TGTGCCGTACCCACAGGGGGACTTTCCTATGGCTACACCTTC
CDR3aa: CAVPTGGLSYGYTF

len: 15
v_gene: TRBV9
d_gene: TRBD1
abundance: few
j_gene: TRBJ1-6
CDR3nt: TGTGCCAGCAGCGCTATGGGACAGGATAATTCACCCCTCCACTTT
CDR3aa: CASSAMGQDNSPLHF

len: 15
v_gene: TRBV6-5
d_gene: TRBD1
abundance: -
j_gene: TRBJ1-6
CDR3nt: TGTGCCAGCAGGAAAAGACAGGGAGTCCTTTCACCCCTCCACTTT
CDR3aa: CASRKRQGVLSPLHF

len: 14
v_gene: TRBV9
d_gene: -
abundance: few
j_gene: TRBJ2-3
CDR3nt: TGTGCCAGCAGCTCCCAGGTGGGTGCCGATACGCAGTATTTT
CDR3aa: CASSSQVGADTQYF

len: 13
v_gene: TRBV6-1
d_gene: -
abundance: few
j_gene: TRBJ1-4
CDR3nt: TGTGCCAGCAGTCTGGCCCCGAATGAAAAACTGTTTTTT
CDR3aa: CASSLAPNEKLFF

len: 15
v_gene: TRBV5-4
d_gene: TRBD2
abundance: few
j_gene: TRBJ2-5
CDR3nt: TGTGCCAGCAGCTTAGCGGGGGGGTACCAAGAGACCCAGTACTTC
CDR3aa: CASSLAGGYQETQYF

len: 15
v_gene: TRBV11-2
d_gene: TRBD1
abundance: -
j_gene: TRBJ2-7
CDR3nt: TGTGCCAGCAGCTCCCGGGACAGGGGGCTTTACGAGCAGTACTTC
CDR3aa: CASSSRDRGLYEQYF

len: 16
v_gene: TRBV2
d_gene: TRBD1
abundance: -
j_gene: TRBJ1-5
CDR3nt: TGTGCCAGCAGTATTACAGGGGGCGCCAGCAATCAGCCCCAGCATTTT
CDR3aa: CASSITGGASNQPQHF

len: 12
v_gene: TRBV30
d_gene: -
abundance: few
j_gene: TRBJ1-2
CDR3nt: TGTGCCTGGAGTTCGGGGAACTATGGCTACACCTTC
CDR3aa: CAWSSGNYGYTF

len: 14
v_gene: TRBV7-2
d_gene: -
abundance: -
j_gene: TRBJ2-2
CDR3nt: TGTGCCAGCAGCTTAGACGGGAACACCGGGGAGCTGTTTTTT
CDR3aa: CASSLDGNTGELFF

len: 16
v_gene: TRBV19
d_gene: TRBD1
abundance: few
j_gene: TRBJ1-5
CDR3nt: TGTGCCAGTAGTATGAACAGGGGCACGCTAAATCAGCCCCAGCATTTT
CDR3aa: CASSMNRGTLNQPQHF

len: 16
v_gene: TRBV29-1
d_gene: TRBD2
abundance: few
j_gene: TRBJ2-3
CDR3nt: TGCAGCGTTGAAGATCGTGTGCGGGGGGGCACAGATACGCAGTATTTT
CDR3aa: CSVEDRVRGGTDTQYF

len: 11
v_gene: TRBV12-5
d_gene: -
abundance: -
j_gene: TRBJ2-3
CDR3nt: TGTGCTAGTGGCATTGCGGATACGCAGTATTTT
CDR3aa: CASGIADTQYF

len: 17
v_gene: TRBV21-1
d_gene: -
abundance: few
j_gene: TRBJ2-2
CDR3nt: TGTGCCAGCAGCAAAGGAAGGGACAGGGTATCTATCGGGGAGCTGTTTTTT
CDR3aa: CASSKGRDRVSIGELFF

len: 14
v_gene: TRBV6-5
d_gene: -
abundance: -
j_gene: TRBJ1-5
CDR3nt: TGTGCCAGCAGGCCTGAGAGGGGGAATCAGCCCCAGCATTTT
CDR3aa: CASRPERGNQPQHF

len: 15
v_gene: TRBV6-5
d_gene: -
abundance: -
j_gene: TRBJ1-4
CDR3nt: TGTGCCAGCAGTTACTCTCGGCAGGGAAGGGAAAAACTGTTTTTT
CDR3aa: CASSYSRQGREKLFF

len: 15
v_gene: TRBV6-4
d_gene: -
abundance: few
j_gene: TRBJ2-3
CDR3nt: TGTGCCAGCAGTGACCAAGGGGGTGGCACAGATACGCAGTATTTT
CDR3aa: CASSDQGGGTDTQYF